The TCR beta chain under discussion was sequenced for a study of identifying expanded T cells in peripheral blood. Points from the study as a whole: Approximately 1.1 clones differed between technical replicates, versus around 15 and 19 over time. Two-week clone count variance significantly increased as total template count grew.

With regard to this clone: Its antigen is currently unknown.

CDR1 is WSHSY, CDR2 SAAADI, per germline. The V and J ends lost 6 bases and 8 bases, in that order; junction bases with no gene match: 8. The CDR3 loop spans 15 amino acids. Healthy donors had no documented immune events, such as infections, while sampled. Assay: immunoSEQ multiplex PCR; the TCRdb copy retains only in-frame clones and omits some. Of about 82,000 clones in the sample, 85% to 90% were seen once. This sequence joins TRBV10-2 and TRBJ1-4; 11 nucleotides match TRBD1. Sequencing was done on a sample of blood. The source of this sequence is a person aged 18 to 75 in good health. This chain's CDR3 is CASSFPGTGGEKLFF. The CDR3 DNA reads TGCGCCAGCAGCTTTCCCGGGACAGGGGGAGAAAAACTGTTTTTT.